This TCR beta chain is drawn from a study of regulatory T cells in long-lasting Graves disease. Arm-PCR of CDR3 regions and iRepertoire HTBI primers were used to build TCR beta libraries. MiXCR was run by TCRdb on the multiplex PCR reads, yielding one entry per CDR3 protein. The sample includes roughly 440,000 distinct CDR3 sequences, about a sixth of them seen just once. This sample's time point: newly diagnosed GD, antithyroid drugs for less than 3 months. TCR sequences were obtained from RNA taken from PBMCs. The data also belong to a second study, concerning T cells in Graves' hyperthyroidism and ophthalmopathy.

The receptor was isolated from a woman aged 18-29 years with Graves disease. The source was peripheral blood mononuclear cells (PBMCs), collected at new diagnosis, from a patient treated with antithyroid drugs.

This chain's CDR3 is CASTSGGANTEAFF. CDR3 sequence (DNA): TGCGCCAGCACCAGTGGGGGGGCGAACACTGAAGCTTTCTTT. The J gene is TRBJ1-1, the V gene TRBV5-1, with D possibly matching TRBD1 (6 bases). Looked up from germline, CDR1 is SGHRS and CDR2 is YFSETQ. V was clipped by 6 bases and J by 1 base, with 13 bases between them. The CDR3 consists of 14 residues.